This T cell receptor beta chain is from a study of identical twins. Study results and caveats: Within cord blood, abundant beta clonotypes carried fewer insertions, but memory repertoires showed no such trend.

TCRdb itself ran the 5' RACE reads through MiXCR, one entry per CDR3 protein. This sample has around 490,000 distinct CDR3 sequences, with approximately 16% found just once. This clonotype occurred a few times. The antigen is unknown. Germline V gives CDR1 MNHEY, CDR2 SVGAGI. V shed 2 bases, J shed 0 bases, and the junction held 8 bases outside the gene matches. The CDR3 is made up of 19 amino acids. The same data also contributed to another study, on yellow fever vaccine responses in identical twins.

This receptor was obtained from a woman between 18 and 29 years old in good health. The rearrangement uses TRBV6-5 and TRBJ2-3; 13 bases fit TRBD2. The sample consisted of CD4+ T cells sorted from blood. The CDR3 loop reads CASSYPRTSGSRSTDTQYF. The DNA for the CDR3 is TGTGCCAGCAGTTACCCGCGGACTAGCGGGAGCCGAAGCACAGATACGCAGTATTTT.